This entry features one T cell receptor (beta chain) sequence. The target antigen is unknown. The data belong to a study of cytomegalovirus exposure and HLA in healthy donors. For the study at large: It was reported in a later analysis that the 90 to 150 validation repertoires used the same platform as the roughly 700 first-cohort repertoires.

This table comes from immunoSEQ multiplex PCR, and its TCRdb copy is limited to in-frame clones, with some not included. The table records approximately 300,000 clones, 86% of them present only once. Overall study findings and caveats: Reportedly, cytomegalovirus status was diagnosed with high sensitivity and specificity. The study listed under 200 cytomegalovirus-associated TCR beta chains.

This receptor was taken from a woman between 18 and 30 years old in good health and CMV-seronegative. The sequencing input was PBMCs.

DNA for the CDR3: TGCGCCAGCAGCTTGCGGACAGGGAAGAACTATGGCTACACCTTC. Its protein is CASSLRTGKNYGYTF. This chain joins TRBV5-1 and TRBJ1-2; 8 nucleotides agree with TRBD1. CDR3 length: 15 residues. Per germline, CDR1 SGHRS and CDR2 YFSETQ. Unmatched junction bases numbered 4, after V lost 1 base and J lost 2 bases. The full variable domain, completed using reference TRBV5-1 and TRBJ1-2, is KAGVTQTPRYLIKTRGQQVTLSCSPISGHRSVSWYQQTPGQGLQFLFEYFSETQRNKGNFPGRFSGRQFSNSRSEMNVSTLELGDSALYLCASSLRTGKNYGYTFGSGTRLTVV.